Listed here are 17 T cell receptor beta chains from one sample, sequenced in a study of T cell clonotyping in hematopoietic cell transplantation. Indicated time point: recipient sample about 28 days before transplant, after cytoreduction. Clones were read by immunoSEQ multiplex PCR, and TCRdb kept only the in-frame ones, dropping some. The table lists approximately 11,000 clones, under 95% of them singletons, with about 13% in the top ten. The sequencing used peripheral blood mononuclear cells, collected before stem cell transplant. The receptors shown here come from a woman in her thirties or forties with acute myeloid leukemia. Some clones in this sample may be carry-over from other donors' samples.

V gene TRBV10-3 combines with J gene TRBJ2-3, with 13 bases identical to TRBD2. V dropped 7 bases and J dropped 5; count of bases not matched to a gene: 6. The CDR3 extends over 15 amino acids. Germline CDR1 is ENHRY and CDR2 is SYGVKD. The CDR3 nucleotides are TGTGCCATCAAAAGGACTAGCGGGAGCCGAGATACGCAGTATTTT. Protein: CAIKRTSGSRDTQYF.

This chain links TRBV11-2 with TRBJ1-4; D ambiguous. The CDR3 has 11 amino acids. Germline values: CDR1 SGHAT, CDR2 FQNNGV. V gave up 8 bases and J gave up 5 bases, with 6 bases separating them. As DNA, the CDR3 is TGTGCCAGCTCCTCCAATGAAAAACTGTTTTTT. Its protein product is CASSSNEKLFF.

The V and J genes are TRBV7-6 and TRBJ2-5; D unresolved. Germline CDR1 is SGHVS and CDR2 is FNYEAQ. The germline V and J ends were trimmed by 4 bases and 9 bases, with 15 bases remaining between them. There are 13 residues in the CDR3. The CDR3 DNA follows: TGTGCCAGCAGCTCTACTGGCCATGGGGCCCAGTACTTC. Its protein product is CASSSTGHGAQYF.

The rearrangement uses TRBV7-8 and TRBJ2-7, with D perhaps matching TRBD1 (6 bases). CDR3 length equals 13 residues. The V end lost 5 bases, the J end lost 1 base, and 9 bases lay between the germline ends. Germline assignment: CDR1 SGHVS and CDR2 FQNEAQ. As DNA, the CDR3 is TGTGCCAGCAGCGTAGGACAGTCCTACGAGCAGTACTTC. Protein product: CASSVGQSYEQYF.

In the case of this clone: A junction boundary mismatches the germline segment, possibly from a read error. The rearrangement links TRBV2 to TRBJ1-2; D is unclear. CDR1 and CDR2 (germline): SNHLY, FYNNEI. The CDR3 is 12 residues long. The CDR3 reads CASRDVTEGYTF. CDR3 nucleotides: TGTGCCAGCCGTGATGTGACGGAGGGCTACACCTTC.

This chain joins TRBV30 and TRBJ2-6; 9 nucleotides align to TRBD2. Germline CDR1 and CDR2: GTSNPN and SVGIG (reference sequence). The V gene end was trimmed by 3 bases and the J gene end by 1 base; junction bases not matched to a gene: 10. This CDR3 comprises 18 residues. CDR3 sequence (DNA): TGTGCCTGGAGCCCATCGCGCGGGAGGGGGTCTGGGGCCAACGTCCTGACTTTC. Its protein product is CAWSPSRGRGSGANVLTF.

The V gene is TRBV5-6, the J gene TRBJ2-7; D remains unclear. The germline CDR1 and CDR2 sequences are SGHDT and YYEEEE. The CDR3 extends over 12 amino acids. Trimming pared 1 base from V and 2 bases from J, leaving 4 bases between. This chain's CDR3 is CASSLMAYEQYF. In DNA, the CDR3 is TGTGCCAGCAGCTTGATGGCCTACGAGCAGTACTTC.

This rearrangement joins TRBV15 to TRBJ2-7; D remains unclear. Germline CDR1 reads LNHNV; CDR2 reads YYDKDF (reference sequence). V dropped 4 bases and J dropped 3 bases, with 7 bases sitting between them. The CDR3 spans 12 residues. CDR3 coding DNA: TGTGCCACCAGCAATTGGCTCTACGAGCAGTACTTC. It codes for CATSNWLYEQYF.

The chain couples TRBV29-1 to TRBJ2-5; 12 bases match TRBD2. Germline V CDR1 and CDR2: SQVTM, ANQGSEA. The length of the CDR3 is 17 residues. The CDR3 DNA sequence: TGCAGTGGAACAGGACTAGCGGGACTTACGTACCAAGAGACCCAGTACTTC. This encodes CSGTGLAGLTYQETQYF.

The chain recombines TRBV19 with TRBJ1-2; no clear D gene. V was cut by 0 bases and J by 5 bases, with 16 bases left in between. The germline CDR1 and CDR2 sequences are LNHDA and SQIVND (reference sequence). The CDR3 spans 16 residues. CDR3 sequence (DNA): TGTGCCAGTAGTATAGACTCCGCGGGAGGTGGTTATGGCTACACCTTC. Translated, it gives CASSIDSAGGGYGYTF.

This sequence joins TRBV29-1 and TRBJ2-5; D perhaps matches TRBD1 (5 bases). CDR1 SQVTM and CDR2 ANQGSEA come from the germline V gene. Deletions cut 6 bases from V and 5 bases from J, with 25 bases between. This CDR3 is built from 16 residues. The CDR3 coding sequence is TGCAGCGTCGGTAGGCCCAACAGGAGATCTTTGGAGACCCAGTACTTC. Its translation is CSVGRPNRRSLETQYF.

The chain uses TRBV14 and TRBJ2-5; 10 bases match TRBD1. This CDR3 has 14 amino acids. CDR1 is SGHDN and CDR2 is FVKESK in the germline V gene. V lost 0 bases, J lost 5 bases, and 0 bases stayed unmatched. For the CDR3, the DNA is TGTGCCAGCAGCCAAGAGGGACAGGGGGAGACCCAGTACTTC. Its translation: CASSQEGQGETQYF.

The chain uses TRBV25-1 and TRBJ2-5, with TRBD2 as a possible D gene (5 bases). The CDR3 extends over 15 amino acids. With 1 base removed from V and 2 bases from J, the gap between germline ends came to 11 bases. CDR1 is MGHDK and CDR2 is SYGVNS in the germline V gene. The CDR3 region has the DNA TGTGCCAGCAGTGAATCCCGGGGTATACAAGAGACCCAGTACTTC. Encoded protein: CASSESRGIQETQYF.

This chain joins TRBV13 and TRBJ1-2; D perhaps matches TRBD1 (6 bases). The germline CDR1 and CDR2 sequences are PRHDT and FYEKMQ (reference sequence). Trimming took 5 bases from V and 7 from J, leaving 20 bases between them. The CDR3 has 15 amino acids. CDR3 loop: CASSTLQGKVLGYTF. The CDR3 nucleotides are TGTGCCAGCAGCACACTTCAGGGGAAAGTCCTTGGCTACACCTTC.

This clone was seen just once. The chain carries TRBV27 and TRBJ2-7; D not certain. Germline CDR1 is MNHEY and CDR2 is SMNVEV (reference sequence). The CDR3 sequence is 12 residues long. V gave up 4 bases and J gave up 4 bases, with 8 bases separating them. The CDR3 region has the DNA TGTGCCAGCAGTTCGGTAGGGTACGAGCAGTACTTC. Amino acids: CASSSVGYEQYF.

The CDR3 nucleotides read TGTGCCAGCAGGGTCCTATCACTAGCGGGAGTAACGGGTACGCAGTATTTT. The encoded protein is CASRVLSLAGVTGTQYF. V gene TRBV27 combines with J gene TRBJ2-3; 11 bases are shared with TRBD2. With V trimmed by 6 bases and J by 8 bases, 16 bases remained unmatched. This CDR3 has 17 amino acids. Germline CDR1 MNHEY, CDR2 SMNVEV (reference sequence).

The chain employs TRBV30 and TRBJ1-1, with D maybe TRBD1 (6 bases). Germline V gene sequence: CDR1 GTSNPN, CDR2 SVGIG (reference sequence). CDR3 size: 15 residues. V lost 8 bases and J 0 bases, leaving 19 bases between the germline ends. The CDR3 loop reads CASSLTGTLNTEAFF. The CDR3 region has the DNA TGTGCCAGCTCACTTACCGGGACACTGAACACTGAAGCTTTCTTT.